Given below is one T cell receptor beta chain in context. Trimming removed 1 base from V and 10 bases from J; junction bases left unmatched: 6. Per germline, CDR1 SGHRS and CDR2 YFSETQ. CDR3 length: 15 residues. This sample is part of a study of blood T cell repertoires in COVID-19. Clones were sequenced by immunoSEQ multiplex PCR, and TCRdb holds only the in-frame ones, with some missing. The sample carries around 230,000 clones, about 81% recorded once. Sequenced: PBMCs or T cells enriched from blood (not recorded which). The TCR was taken from a man aged 35-49 years who had recovered from COVID-19. The rearrangement uses TRBV5-1 and TRBJ1-6, with 9 bases matching TRBD1. The CDR3 reads CASSLSGTGRSPLHF. The CDR3 nucleotides read TGCGCCAGCAGCTTGTCCGGGACAGGGAGATCACCCCTCCACTTT.